The present T cell receptor beta chain was sequenced within a study of early T cells in non-severe SARS-CoV-2 infection. In the study overall: Unsorted whole blood bulk RNA was sequenced, with unpaired chains. Study conclusions and caveats: Reliance on VDJdb matching favored anti-spike CD8 responses; private and CD4 specificities were missed.

The V gene end was trimmed by 0 bases and the J gene end by 6 bases; junction bases not matched to a gene: 16. CDR1 is SGHTA and CDR2 is FQGNSA in the germline V gene. CDR3 length: 18 residues. In the library, individual cDNA molecules carried attached unique molecular identifiers. MiXCR was run by TCRdb on the 5' RACE reads, yielding one entry per CDR3 protein. The sample includes some 80,000 distinct CDR3 sequences, around 5% of them seen just once. This clonotype was recorded at least ten times. Antigen specificity is unknown. V and J are TRBV7-2 and TRBJ2-7; TRBD2 matches at 8 bases. This TCR was sampled from an adult who was a healthcare worker with PCR-confirmed SARS-CoV-2 infection or an uninfected control (not recorded which). The input for sequencing was whole blood, taken at baseline. As DNA, the CDR3 is TGTGCCAGCAGCTTAGCGGTAAGGCCCTCGCGGGAGGCATCCGAGCAGTACTTC. It yields the protein CASSLAVRPSREASEQYF.